This T cell receptor beta chain was captured by sequencing in a study of shared clonotypes between healthy human individuals. The repertoire was sequenced with immunoSEQ multiplex PCR; TCRdb's copy has only in-frame clones and lacks some. The sample shows hundreds of thousands of clones, 73% of them seen only once. The CDR3 extends over 16 amino acids. Trimming took 1 base from V and 1 from J, leaving 11 bases between them. Germline CDR1 and CDR2: SGHVS and FNYEAQ. Sequencing was performed on memory CD4+ T cells sorted from blood. The subset here: CD45RA-negative fraction. The receptor comes from a woman in her twenties or thirties in good health. V usage is TRBV7-6 and J usage is TRBJ2-1; weak D call: TRBD2 (5 bases). CDR3 sequence (DNA): TGTGCCAGCAGCTTAGGTCGGGATCTATCCTACAATGAGCAGTTCTTC. Amino acids: CASSLGRDLSYNEQFF.